Below are 15 T cell receptor beta chains sequenced from a single sample in a study of naive and memory T cell subsets (dated by TCRdb to 2016 to 2017). Library generation was performed with 5' RACE. Sequencing relied on an Illumina MiSeq. For the blood and skin samples, reverse transcription of TCR RNA was done with SuperScript IV along with alpha and beta constant region primers. In-frame beta chains were kept once TCRdb had trimmed the public reads at Q25 with fastp and called clones with MiXCR. Each entry is one CDR3 protein sequence, shown with its most common DNA and genes. Across this sample there are tens of thousands of distinct CDR3 sequences, with less than 25% seen only once. About 1.8% of the sample goes to the ten largest clones. For whole blood analysis, more than 2 ml of peripheral blood was collected from healthy adult volunteers into Tempus tubes, and RNA was extracted following the manufacturer's instructions.

The receptors come from a female donor in good health.

The V call is TRBV6-5, the J call TRBJ2-1, with TRBD2 matching over 9 bases. Trimming at V came to 6 bases and at J to 7 bases, leaving 10 bases not matched to a gene. The CDR3 runs 15 residues. Germline CDR1 is MNHEY and CDR2 is SVGAGI. CDR3 residues: CASSEPGLALNEQFF. For the CDR3, the DNA is TGTGCCAGCAGCGAACCGGGACTAGCATTGAATGAGCAGTTCTTC.

This clonotype has only a few counts. The chain links TRBV6-5 to TRBJ2-5; D unresolved. This CDR3 region has 11 residues. V shed 7 bases and J shed 2 bases, with 5 bases lying between them. The germline CDR1 and CDR2 sequences are MNHEY and SVGAGI. This CDR3 is CASTNQETQYF. DNA for the CDR3: TGTGCCAGCACTAATCAAGAGACCCAGTACTTC.

This clonotype was seen ten or more times. J is TRBJ2-5 and V is TRBV6-5; 7 bases match TRBD2. The CDR3 contains 13 residues. The trim removed 5 bases at V and 6 bases at J, leaving 6 bases unmatched. Germline V gene lookup returns CDR1 MNHEY and CDR2 SVGAGI. CDR3 in amino acids: CASSTLATKTQYF. The DNA for the CDR3 is TGTGCCAGCAGTACACTAGCGACTAAGACCCAGTACTTC.

This clonotype was seen only a few times. The V gene is TRBV29-1, the J gene TRBJ2-1, with TRBD2 identical over 10 bases. This CDR3 contains 12 residues. V trimming: 6 bases; J trimming: 10 bases; junction bases outside the gene matches: 6. Germline values: CDR1 SQVTM, CDR2 ANQGSEA. CDR3 protein: CSVPSLAGEQFF. The DNA for the CDR3 is TGCAGCGTCCCCTCACTAGCGGGAGAGCAGTTCTTC.

About this clonotype: This clone may be a read error of a much larger clone one base away. The CDR3 does not end in the conserved phenylalanine or tryptophan, so this is likely a read error. The rearrangement joins TRBV20-1 to TRBJ2-7, with D possibly being TRBD2 (6 bases). V lost 1 base, J lost 2 bases, and 6 bases lay in between. Germline CDR1 DFQATT, CDR2 SNEGSKA (reference sequence). CDR3 length: 12 amino acids. The CDR3, as DNA: TGCAGTGCTAGAGGGGGGGCCTACGAGCAGTACTCC. Translation gives CSARGGAYEQYS.

The CDR3 region has the DNA TGCAGCGTAGCCCCAGGGTCTTCGAACACCGGGGAGCTGTTTTTT. It encodes CSVAPGSSNTGELFF. The gene calls are TRBV29-1 and TRBJ2-2; perhaps TRBD1 as D (5 bases). Looked up from germline, CDR1 is SQVTM and CDR2 is ANQGSEA. V lost 6 bases to trimming and J lost 0 bases, with 14 bases between them. The CDR3 totals 15 residues.

The rearrangement links TRBV20-1 to TRBJ2-3; tentatively, D is TRBD2 (5 bases). Trimming cost V 3 bases and J 5 bases, with 12 bases left between them. This CDR3 comprises 13 residues. From germline, CDR1 is DFQATT and CDR2 SNEGSKA (reference sequence). CDR3 amino acids: CSASGNGQDTQYF. The CDR3 DNA reads as TGCAGTGCTAGCGGGAACGGGCAAGATACGCAGTATTTT.

V usage is TRBV7-2 and J usage is TRBJ2-3; D is possibly TRBD2 (5 bases). This CDR3 comprises 15 residues. Trimming left V 0 bases short and J 5 bases short, with 12 bases between. In germline, CDR1 is SGHTA, CDR2 FQGNSA. The CDR3 DNA sequence: TGTGCCAGCAGCTTAGCGGTGAGACGGGGAGATACGCAGTATTTT. Its translation is CASSLAVRRGDTQYF.

The rearrangement joins TRBV5-1 to TRBJ2-7; tentatively, D is TRBD2 (5 bases). The V and J ends lost 6 bases and 7 bases respectively, with 17 bases between them. The CDR3 extends over 13 amino acids. From germline, CDR1 is SGHRS and CDR2 YFSETQ. The CDR3 here is CASTPTAGREQYF. The CDR3 region has the DNA TGCGCCAGCACCCCTACGGCGGGCCGGGAGCAGTACTTC.

This clonotype occurred once. The chain links TRBV29-1 to TRBJ2-1; perhaps TRBD2 as D (7 bases). V was shortened by 1 base and J by 10 bases, with 20 bases between the two germline ends. CDR3 length: 15 residues. In germline, CDR1 is SQVTM, CDR2 ANQGSEA. The CDR3 DNA is TGCAGCGTTGAAGTGGGCGGGGGCCGTTTTCGGGAGCAGTTCTTC. As protein: CSVEVGGGRFREQFF.

V gene TRBV20-1 combines with J gene TRBJ1-2; D gene unclear. CDR3 length: 13 amino acids. Trimming pared 0 bases from V and 8 bases from J, leaving 13 bases between. Germline CDR1 DFQATT, CDR2 SNEGSKA (reference sequence). The CDR3 sequence: CSARDQALWGYTF. CDR3 bases: TGCAGTGCTAGAGATCAGGCACTCTGGGGCTACACCTTC.

By its share, this clonotype is medium-sized (0.01 to 0.1%). V usage is TRBV19 and J usage is TRBJ2-6; a possible D gene is TRBD2 (6 bases). Germline values: CDR1 LNHDA, CDR2 SQIVND (reference sequence). This CDR3 has 15 residues. The V end was cut by 5 bases, the J end by 0 bases, with 8 bases between. DNA of the CDR3: TGTGCCAGTAGTCACGGGGGCTCTGGGGCCAACGTCCTGACTTTC. It specifies CASSHGGSGANVLTF.

This clonotype was counted ten times or more. The chain is built from TRBV4-3 and TRBJ2-2; 10 nucleotides agree with TRBD1. Looked up from germline, CDR1 is LGHNA and CDR2 is YSLEER. With V trimmed by 2 bases and J by 5 bases, 5 bases remained unmatched. CDR3 size: 16 residues. CDR3 loop: CASSQLTGGGTGELFF. CDR3 DNA: TGCGCCAGCAGCCAATTGACAGGGGGCGGTACCGGGGAGCTGTTTTTT.

This clonotype was detected a few times. The chain joins TRBV29-1 to TRBJ2-7; 11 nucleotides agree with TRBD1. V lost 3 bases, J lost 7 bases, and 8 bases stayed unmatched. Germline V gives CDR1 SQVTM, CDR2 ANQGSEA. There are 14 residues in the CDR3. As DNA, the CDR3 is TGCAGCGTTGAGGGAGGACAGGGGGCGCGGGAGCAGTACTTC. The encoded protein is CSVEGGQGAREQYF.

The chain is built from TRBV20-1 and TRBJ1-5; D call uncertain. Germline CDR1 is DFQATT and CDR2 is SNEGSKA (reference sequence). The CDR3 runs to 16 residues. The CDR3, as DNA: TGCAGGACCACCCGACCTACGGCCGGTGCCAATCAGCCCCAGCATTTT. Translated, it gives CRTTRPTAGANQPQHF.